The rows below give T cell receptor beta chains drawn from one sample of a study of regulatory T cells in long-lasting Graves disease. MiXCR, run by TCRdb on the multiplex PCR reads, gives a single entry per CDR3 protein. The profile shows 440,000 or so distinct CDR3 sequences, 14% to 15% of them singletons. The same sample was also used in a study of T cells in Graves' hyperthyroidism and ophthalmopathy.

The material was peripheral blood mononuclear cells (PBMCs), obtained at new diagnosis, from a patient treated with antithyroid drugs. Receptors originate from a woman younger than 45 with Graves disease. Each CDR3 is given with its conserved first and last residue. The D gene is left open where the match is weak. Where a row states a size, it is once, few, many or the class of an expanded clone; other rows omit it.

V: TRBV14
J: TRBJ2-2
D: .
size: few
DNA: TGTGCCAGCAGCCAAGATGGGACATTGGAAAACACCGGGGAGCTGTTTTTT
CDR3: CASSQDGTLENTGELFF

V: TRBV24-1
J: TRBJ2-1
D: TRBD2
size: many
DNA: TGTGCCACCAGTGATTTGGCTAGCGGGAGGTTTGAGCAGTTCTTC
CDR3: CATSDLASGRFEQFF

V: TRBV7-8
J: TRBJ2-1
D: .
size: many
DNA: TGTGCCAGCAGCTTATTGCGGGATGGGGCATACAATGAGCAGTTCTTC
CDR3: CASSLLRDGAYNEQFF

V: TRBV5-1
J: TRBJ2-7
D: TRBD2
size: many
DNA: TGCGCCAGCAGCTCGAGGACTAGCGGTTACTCCTACGAGCAGTACTTC
CDR3: CASSSRTSGYSYEQYF

V: TRBV11-2
J: TRBJ2-3
D: TRBD2
size: .
DNA: TGTGCCAGCAGATCGCGGGGGTCCGGCACAGATACGCAGTATTTT
CDR3: CASRSRGSGTDTQYF

V: TRBV10-3
J: TRBJ2-1
D: TRBD1
size: many
DNA: TGTGCCACCCGTACTTCACCGGGACAGGATATTTTTCATGAGCAGTTCTTC
CDR3: CATRTSPGQDIFHEQFF

V: TRBV6-1
J: TRBJ2-1
D: TRBD1
size: many
DNA: TGTGCCAGCAGTGATTCGGACAGGGCTTACAATGAGCAGTTCTTC
CDR3: CASSDSDRAYNEQFF

V: TRBV3-1
J: TRBJ1-5
D: .
size: many
DNA: TGTGCCAGCAGCCCAAAATTCCCAGGGACCGCCTATCAGCCCCAGCATTTT
CDR3: CASSPKFPGTAYQPQHF

V: TRBV24-1
J: TRBJ2-5
D: .
size: .
DNA: TGTGCCACCGCCAGTCAAAACCAAGAGACCCAGTACTTC
CDR3: CATASQNQETQYF

V: TRBV5-1
J: TRBJ1-3
D: .
size: .
DNA: TGCGCCAGCAGCTTGGACCCAGAGAAGGCTGGAAACACCATATATTTT
CDR3: CASSLDPEKAGNTIYF

V: TRBV7-9
J: TRBJ2-2
D: TRBD2
size: once
DNA: TGTGCCAGCAGCTACCTAGCGGGAGCGAACACCGGGGAGCTGTTTTTT
CDR3: CASSYLAGANTGELFF

V: TRBV9
J: TRBJ1-2
D: .
size: .
DNA: TGTGCCAGCAGCGTCGGTGTCCGCTCCTATGGCTACACCTTC
CDR3: CASSVGVRSYGYTF

V: TRBV11-2
J: TRBJ1-2
D: .
size: many
DNA: TGTGCCAGCAGCTTAGAACCCCGGACAGCTTCCCATGGCTACACCTTC
CDR3: CASSLEPRTASHGYTF

V: TRBV20-1
J: TRBJ2-3
D: TRBD2
size: .
DNA: TGCAGTGCTAGATTACCCGGGACTAGAGAGTATTTT
CDR3: CSARLPGTREYF

V: TRBV20-1
J: TRBJ2-7
D: .
size: many
DNA: TGCAGTGCTAGAGATAGCAGGGGCTACGAGCAGTACTTC
CDR3: CSARDSRGYEQYF

V: TRBV6-2/TRBV6-3
J: TRBJ2-1
D: TRBD2
size: many
DNA: TGTGCCAGCAGAAGACTAGCGGGAGAGGACAATGAGCAGTTCTTC
CDR3: CASRRLAGEDNEQFF

V: TRBV11-1
J: TRBJ1-2
D: .
size: many
DNA: TGTGCCAGCAGCCCGCAAGGGCGGGGGCTGCCTGGCTACACCTTC
CDR3: CASSPQGRGLPGYTF

V: TRBV28
J: TRBJ2-7
D: .
size: .
DNA: TGTGCCAGCAGTCCCGCCGGAGGGGATGAGCAGTACTTC
CDR3: CASSPAGGDEQYF

V: TRBV28
J: TRBJ2-3
D: .
size: many
DNA: TGTGCCAGCAGTCTACGGGGCGGCAGTGATACGCAGTATTTT
CDR3: CASSLRGGSDTQYF

V: TRBV6-5
J: TRBJ1-2
D: .
size: few
DNA: TGTGCCAGCAGTTACTCGACTGGTGGCAGGGAGGGAGGTGGCTACACCTTC
CDR3: CASSYSTGGREGGGYTF

V: TRBV20-1
J: TRBJ2-3
D: TRBD2
size: many
DNA: TGCAGTGCTAGAATTACTAGCGGTATCACAGATACGCAGTATTTT
CDR3: CSARITSGITDTQYF

V: TRBV30
J: TRBJ2-7
D: .
size: many
DNA: TGTGCCTGGTACGGGCGGGGCAGGGGGGGCTACGAGCAGTACTTC
CDR3: CAWYGRGRGGYEQYF

V: TRBV30
J: TRBJ1-5
D: .
size: many
DNA: TGTGCCTGGAACTCTGCGAATCAGCCCCAGCATTTT
CDR3: CAWNSANQPQHF

V: TRBV9
J: TRBJ2-7
D: .
size: few
DNA: TGTGCCAGCAGCGTAGATAGCCTTACCTACGAGCAGTACTTC
CDR3: CASSVDSLTYEQYF

V: TRBV27
J: TRBJ1-1
D: .
size: many
DNA: TGTGCCAGCAGTTTATTACGGGCAGGGCCCCACACTGAAGCTTTCTTT
CDR3: CASSLLRAGPHTEAFF

V: TRBV7-9
J: TRBJ2-1
D: TRBD1
size: many
DNA: TGTGCCAGCAGCTCAAATGGAGACAGGGCCAGCTCCTACAATGAGCAGTTCTTC
CDR3: CASSSNGDRASSYNEQFF

V: TRBV19
J: TRBJ2-2
D: .
size: .
DNA: TGTGCCAGTAGCCGGGGTAGTCCGCACACCGGGGAGCTGTTTTTT
CDR3: CASSRGSPHTGELFF

V: TRBV19
J: TRBJ2-1
D: TRBD2
size: .
DNA: TGTGCCAGTAGTCGGGGACTAGCGGGTTCTAATGAGCAGTTCTTC
CDR3: CASSRGLAGSNEQFF

V: TRBV12-3/TRBV12-4
J: TRBJ2-5
D: TRBD2
size: few
DNA: TGTGCCAGCAGCGGACTAGCGACTTACCTCCACCAAGAGACCCAGTACTTC
CDR3: CASSGLATYLHQETQYF

V: TRBV7-9
J: TRBJ1-5
D: .
size: few
DNA: TGTGCCAGCAGCTTATCCTTGGACGGCATGAGCAATCAGCCCCAGCATTTT
CDR3: CASSLSLDGMSNQPQHF

V: TRBV13
J: TRBJ2-5
D: .
size: many
DNA: TGTGCCAGCAGCTTCACCGGGTCGCAAGAGACCCAGTACTTC
CDR3: CASSFTGSQETQYF

V: TRBV15
J: TRBJ2-7
D: .
size: few
DNA: TGTGCCACCAGCCGAACACGACTGGTGGGCGAGCAGTACTTC
CDR3: CATSRTRLVGEQYF

V: TRBV20-1
J: TRBJ2-5
D: TRBD2
size: many
DNA: TGCAGTGCTAGTTTCCTAGCGGTCCAAGAGACCCAGTACTTC
CDR3: CSASFLAVQETQYF

V: TRBV28
J: TRBJ2-3
D: TRBD2
size: many
DNA: TGTGCCAGCAGTTTTACGGGAGGGAGGGCAGATACGCAGTATTTT
CDR3: CASSFTGGRADTQYF

V: TRBV4-2
J: TRBJ2-3
D: TRBD2
size: .
DNA: TGTGCCAGCAGCCAAGCTACTAGCGGGAGAGGTGAAGATACGCAGTATTTT
CDR3: CASSQATSGRGEDTQYF

V: TRBV6-2/TRBV6-3
J: TRBJ2-7
D: .
size: .
DNA: TGTGCCAGCAGTTACGGGACATCCTCCAGCTATTCCTACGAGCAGTACTTC
CDR3: CASSYGTSSSYSYEQYF

V: TRBV7-9
J: TRBJ1-4
D: TRBD1
size: many
DNA: TGTGCCAGCAGCTCCCAGACAGGGGTGGACGAAAAACTGTTTTTT
CDR3: CASSSQTGVDEKLFF

V: TRBV12-3/TRBV12-4
J: TRBJ2-7
D: .
size: many
DNA: TGTGCCAGCAGCCTTTACGGGGGGCAGACCTACGAGCAGTACTTC
CDR3: CASSLYGGQTYEQYF

V: TRBV4-1
J: TRBJ1-4
D: .
size: many
DNA: TGCGCCAGCAGCCTACACGGGATCACGGATGAAAAACTGTTTTTT
CDR3: CASSLHGITDEKLFF

V: TRBV6-1
J: TRBJ2-7
D: TRBD2
size: many
DNA: TGTGCCAGCAGTGACGGGACTAGCGGGAGGGCCCTGCAGTACTTC
CDR3: CASSDGTSGRALQYF